Presented here are 29 T cell receptor beta chains from one specimen sequenced in a study of T-cell memory formation after mild COVID-19. Using its own MiXCR run on the 5' RACE reads, TCRdb lists one record per CDR3 protein. The sample carries fewer than 350,000 distinct CDR3 sequences, roughly 18% recorded once. Material for sequencing was PBMCs or a T cell subset sorted from them (not recorded which). The receptors originated from a man between 18 and 35 years old who had mild COVID-19 (a few samples of this study predate the infection). Cell type and time point are not known.

The chain uses TRBV5-7 and TRBJ1-4, with D uncertain. TRBV5-7 falls under the ORF class, with uncertain function. V shed 4 bases and J shed 5 bases, with 12 bases lying between them. The CDR3 contains 14 residues. The CDR3 protein is CASSHLYYNEKLFF. CDR3 bases: TGTGCCAGCAGCCACCTATATTACAATGAAAAACTGTTTTTT.

The chain has TRBV9 and TRBJ1-2; 7 bases match TRBD1. V dropped 4 bases and J dropped 3; count of bases not matched to a gene: 9. The germline gives CDR1 SGDLS, CDR2 YYNGEE. CDR3 size: 15 residues. CDR3 protein: CASSPGGVAYYGYTF. The CDR3 nucleotides read TGTGCCAGCAGCCCAGGGGGGGTCGCGTACTATGGCTACACCTTC.

The chain couples TRBV20-1 to TRBJ2-5; the match to TRBD1 covers 7 bases. The V and J ends lost 4 bases and 5 bases, in that order; junction bases with no gene match: 7. The CDR3 contains 13 residues. Germline lookup yields CDR1 DFQATT and CDR2 SNEGSKA (reference sequence). CDR3 in DNA: TGCAGTGCTATGAAAAGGGGGCTCGAGACCCAGTACTTC. This codes for CSAMKRGLETQYF.

In this sample, this clonotype turned up a few times. J is TRBJ2-6 and V is TRBV12-3 or TRBV12-4; perhaps TRBD1 as D (5 bases). V was shortened by 5 bases and J by 2 bases, with 10 bases between the two germline ends. The CDR3 length is 15 residues. For the CDR3, the DNA is TGTGCCAGCAGTCGTAGGGGCGCTGGGGCCAACGTCCTGACTTTC. Protein sequence: CASSRRGAGANVLTF.

V gene TRBV30 combines with J gene TRBJ2-3; D gene ambiguous. This CDR3 is 16 amino acids long. With 1 base removed from V and 2 bases from J, the gap between germline ends came to 16 bases. Per the germline V gene, CDR1 is GTSNPN and CDR2 is SVGIG (reference sequence). The CDR3 region has the DNA TGTGCCTGGAGTGGAATCTCCCGATCAACCACAGATACGCAGTATTTT. Encoded protein: CAWSGISRSTTDTQYF.

This clonotype was observed a handful of times. This chain connects TRBV7-8 to TRBJ2-3; 9 bases align to TRBD1. The length of the CDR3 is 17 residues. Germline V lookup: CDR1 SGHVS, CDR2 FQNEAQ. The V gene end was trimmed by 0 bases and the J gene end by 0 bases; junction bases not matched to a gene: 4. The CDR3 is CASSLAPGTGSTDTQYF. CDR3 DNA: TGTGCCAGCAGCTTAGCCCCCGGGACAGGGAGCACAGATACGCAGTATTTT. Complete variable domain (other parts from reference TRBV7-8 and TRBJ2-3): GAGVSQSPRYKVAKRGQDVALRCDPISGHVSLFWYQQALGQGPEFLTYFQNEAQLDKSGLPSDRFFAERPEGSVSTLKIQRTQQEDSAVYLCASSLAPGTGSTDTQYFGPGTRLTVL.

This clonotype has ten or more counts. The V and J genes are TRBV6-5 and TRBJ2-7; TRBD1 matches 7 bases. V lost 6 bases and J lost 0; bases outside the gene matches: 5. Germline loops: CDR1 MNHEY, CDR2 SVGAGI. The CDR3 length is 14 residues. In nucleotides, the CDR3 is TGTGCCAGCAGGTCGGGACAGAGCTCCTACGAGCAGTACTTC. This encodes CASRSGQSSYEQYF.

The rearrangement joins TRBV29-1 to TRBJ2-3; 9 nucleotides agree with TRBD2. CDR3 size: 14 residues. V shed 4 bases and J 2 bases; nucleotides not matched to a gene: 4. Germline V gene lookup returns CDR1 SQVTM and CDR2 ANQGSEA. The CDR3 nucleotides read TGCAGCGTTGTGACTAGCGGAAACACAGATACGCAGTATTTT. Protein sequence: CSVVTSGNTDTQYF.

The chain carries TRBV4-3 and TRBJ2-3; no clear D gene. Germline assignment: CDR1 LGHNA and CDR2 YSLEER. The CDR3 runs 16 residues. The germline V and J ends were trimmed by 4 bases and 0 bases, with 14 bases remaining between them. CDR3 nucleotide sequence: TGCGCCAGCAGCCGGACCGTAGCTCATAGCACAGATACGCAGTATTTT. Its protein is CASSRTVAHSTDTQYF.

This clonotype was seen a handful of times. This chain uses TRBV29-1 with TRBJ2-4; D possibly uses TRBD1 or TRBD2 (5 bases each). CDR1 and CDR2 (germline): SQVTM, ANQGSEA. The CDR3 length is 16 residues. Trimming pared 2 bases from V and 0 bases from J, leaving 14 bases between. The CDR3 sequence is CSVERYGDRAKNIQYF. CDR3 sequence (DNA): TGCAGCGTTGAAAGGTACGGGGACCGAGCCAAAAACATTCAGTACTTC.

A few counts support this clonotype. The rearrangement uses TRBV5-1 and TRBJ2-2; D is perhaps TRBD1 (5 bases). The CDR3 has 16 residues. Trimming stripped 4 bases from V and 1 base from J, with 14 bases between. From germline, CDR1 is SGHRS and CDR2 YFSETQ. The CDR3 reads CASSRTFTGNTGELFF. The CDR3 DNA sequence: TGCGCCAGCAGCCGTACGTTTACAGGGAACACCGGGGAGCTGTTTTTT.

This clonotype has only a few counts. The CDR3 loop reads CASSRTARNQPQHF. The CDR3 DNA reads TGTGCCAGCAGCCGGACAGCTCGCAATCAGCCCCAGCATTTT. The rearrangement links TRBV6-2 or TRBV6-3 to TRBJ1-5, with a tentative D call TRBD1 (6 bases). This CDR3 is 14 amino acids long. Trimming cost V 6 bases and J 2 bases, with 11 bases left between them. In germline, CDR1 is MNHEY, CDR2 SVGEGT.

The J gene is TRBJ2-2, the V gene TRBV6-2 or TRBV6-3; D perhaps matches TRBD2 (6 bases). CDR1 is MNHEY, CDR2 SVGEGT, per germline. The CDR3 extends over 13 amino acids. Deletions cut 4 bases from V and 9 bases from J, with 12 bases between. The CDR3 sequence: CASSFAGWRELFF. The CDR3, as DNA: TGTGCCAGCAGTTTTGCGGGGTGGCGGGAGCTGTTTTTT.

This clonotype was observed a few times. The CDR3: CATSRASYEQYV. The CDR3 coding sequence is TGTGCCACCTCCCGAGCCTCCTACGAGCAGTACGTC. This chain joins TRBV28 and TRBJ2-7; D is unresolved. Per germline, CDR1 MDHEN and CDR2 SYDVKM. Between the trimmed V and J ends, which lost 10 bases and 0 bases, there was a span of 10 bases. CDR3 length equals 12 residues.

This clonotype was seen only a few times. This chain joins TRBV12-3 or TRBV12-4 and TRBJ1-1; 10 positions agree with TRBD1. The CDR3 consists of 17 residues. V shed 6 bases, J shed 0 bases, and the junction held 10 bases outside the gene matches. CDR3 residues: CASSLAGQGPVNTEAFF. The CDR3 bases are TGTGCCAGCAGCCTAGCGGGACAGGGGCCCGTGAACACTGAAGCTTTCTTT.

This clonotype was counted between two and nine times. V usage is TRBV30 and J usage is TRBJ2-3, with 12 bases that match TRBD2. V lost 1 base, J lost 4 bases, and 3 bases stayed unmatched. Per the germline V gene, CDR1 is GTSNPN and CDR2 is SVGIG (reference sequence). The CDR3 is 15 amino acids. CDR3 sequence (DNA): TGTGCCTGGAGTGCTCGACTAGCGGGGGCAGATACGCAGTATTTT. Translation gives CAWSARLAGADTQYF.

There are a few counts of this clonotype. The chain links TRBV12-3 or TRBV12-4 to TRBJ2-7; possibly TRBD1 for D (6 bases). This CDR3 is built from 13 residues. Trimming left V 2 bases short and J 5 bases short, with 10 bases between. This CDR3 is CASSLPTGHEQYF. Written as DNA, the CDR3 is TGTGCCAGCAGTTTACCGACAGGTCACGAGCAGTACTTC.

This clonotype occurred many times. The V and J genes are TRBV29-1 and TRBJ2-2; D unresolved. This CDR3 is built from 14 residues. Trimming stripped 5 bases from V and 2 bases from J, with 12 bases between. In germline, CDR1 is SQVTM, CDR2 ANQGSEA. The chain's CDR3 is CSVWLDTNTGELFF. As DNA, the CDR3 is TGCAGCGTTTGGCTAGACACAAACACCGGGGAGCTGTTTTTT.

CDR3: CASSRSRGEQETQYF. DNA for the CDR3: TGTGCCAGCTCACGGTCGCGGGGGGAGCAAGAGACCCAGTACTTC. The rearrangement joins TRBV18 to TRBJ2-5; 8 nucleotides agree with TRBD2. V dropped 4 bases and J dropped 2; count of bases not matched to a gene: 6. Germline V CDR1 and CDR2: KGHSH, LQKENI. The CDR3 length is 15 residues. The whole variable domain, filled in from reference TRBV18 and TRBJ2-5, reads NAGVMQNPRHLVRRRGQEARLRCSPMKGHSHVYWYRQLPEEGLKFMVYLQKENIIDESGMPKERFSAEFPKEGPSILRIQQVVRGDSAAYFCASSRSRGEQETQYFGPGTRLLVL.

The table lists this clonotype with a few counts. For the CDR3, the DNA is TGTGCCAGCTCGACAGGCGGAAATATACACGAGCAGTACGTC. This sequence encodes CASSTGGNIHEQYV. This chain joins TRBV6-2 or TRBV6-3 and TRBJ2-7, with D perhaps TRBD1 (6 bases). Between the trimmed V and J ends, which lost 8 bases and 5 bases, there was a span of 19 bases. This CDR3 contains 14 residues. Germline V lookup: CDR1 MNHEY, CDR2 SVGEGT.

V gene TRBV9 combines with J gene TRBJ1-2; no clear D. Germline V gene data show CDR1 as SGDLS and CDR2 as YYNGEE. Trimming took 0 bases from V and 2 from J, leaving 5 bases between them. The CDR3 runs to 13 residues. For the CDR3, the DNA is TGTGCCAGCAGCGTAGATGTGAACTATGGCTACACCTTC. Translated, it gives CASSVDVNYGYTF. Full variable domain (rest looked up from reference TRBV9 and TRBJ1-2): DSGVTQTPKHLITATGQRVTLRCSPRSGDLSVYWYQQSLDQGLQFLIQYYNGEERAKGNILERFSAQQFPDLHSELNLSSLELGDSALYFCASSVDVNYGYTFGSGTRLTVV.

This clonotype has only one observation. The chain recombines TRBV7-2 with TRBJ1-4; D is uncertain. V was shortened by 5 bases and J by 8 bases, with 21 bases between the two germline ends. The CDR3 runs 16 residues. The germline V gene encodes CDR1 SGHTA and CDR2 FQGNSA. This CDR3 reads CASSPLGLAVREKLFF. The DNA for the CDR3 is TGTGCCAGCAGCCCCCTTGGGCTAGCCGTAAGGGAAAAACTGTTTTTT.

In this sample, this clonotype turned up a few times. The gene calls are TRBV4-2 and TRBJ2-5; TRBD2 agrees at 8 bases. This CDR3 spans 17 amino acids. CDR1 and CDR2 (germline): LGHNA, YNFKEQ. The J segment lost 2 bases and the V segment lost 4 bases, leaving 12 bases of the junction unmatched. In DNA, the CDR3 is TGTGCCAGCAGCCTCTCTGGGAGCGGGGGACCGCAAGAGACCCAGTACTTC. This sequence encodes CASSLSGSGGPQETQYF.

The rearrangement uses TRBV19 and TRBJ2-5; D tentatively reads TRBD1 or TRBD2 (6 bases each). The germline gives CDR1 LNHDA, CDR2 SQIVND (reference sequence). The CDR3 length is 14 residues. V was trimmed by 5 bases and J by 5 bases, leaving 15 bases between them. The CDR3: CASSGRGRRETQYF. The CDR3 nucleotides read TGTGCCAGTAGTGGCCGGGGGCGTCGGGAGACCCAGTACTTC. The full variable domain, its missing parts supplied by reference TRBV19 and TRBJ2-5, is DGGITQSPKYLFRKEGQNVTLSCEQNLNHDAMYWYRQDPGQGLRLIYYSQIVNDFQKGDIAEGYSVSREKKESFPLTVTSAQKNPTAFYLCASSGRGRRETQYFGPGTRLLVL.

A note on this clonotype: At one boundary the junction diverges from the germline segment, which might be a read error. DNA for the CDR3: TGCGCCAGCAGTCTCCCCTGGGACGGGGATTTCATCTTC. This codes for CASSLPWDGDFIF. The V and J genes are TRBV23-1 and TRBJ2-7; tentatively, D is TRBD1 or TRBD2 (5 bases each). TRBV23-1 is classed as an ORF, of uncertain function. This CDR3 is built from 13 residues.

In its sample, this clonotype was seen a few times. The chain uses TRBV6-6 and TRBJ1-6; D is unresolved. V was cut by 11 bases and J by 7 bases, with 12 bases left in between. CDR1 is MNHNY, CDR2 SVGAGI, per germline (reference sequence). This CDR3 is 12 amino acids long. The CDR3 is CAAWTGNSPLHF. CDR3 coding DNA: TGTGCCGCCTGGACGGGGAATTCACCCCTCCACTTT.

This chain uses TRBV7-9 with TRBJ2-5; 7 bases line up with TRBD1. Trimming cost V 7 bases and J 1 base; bases outside gene matches: 3. The CDR3 is 13 amino acids. Germline loops: CDR1 SEHNR, CDR2 FQNEAQ (reference sequence). The CDR3 DNA is TGTGCCAGCACCGGACAGGTCCAAGAGACCCAGTACTTC. Amino acids: CASTGQVQETQYF. The entire variable domain, with the rest obtained from reference TRBV7-9 and TRBJ2-5, is as follows: DTGVSQNPRHKITKRGQNVTFRCDPISEHNRLYWYRQTLGQGPEFLTYFQNEAQLEKSRLLSDRFSAERPKGSFSTLEIQRTEQGDSAMYLCASTGQVQETQYFGPGTRLLVL.

Only a few counts were recorded for this clonotype. The rearrangement uses TRBV25-1 and TRBJ2-3; D is possibly TRBD2 (7 bases). This CDR3 comprises 12 residues. Trimming cost V 5 bases and J 9 bases, with 12 bases left between them. The germline V gene encodes CDR1 MGHDK and CDR2 SYGVNS. CDR3 in DNA: TGTGCCAGCAGTCCCGGGGGGCCAACGCAGTATTTT. Translating it yields CASSPGGPTQYF.

The chain uses TRBV7-8 and TRBJ1-2; D gene ambiguous. V lost 4 bases and J lost 4, with 16 bases in between. CDR3 length equals 15 residues. From germline, CDR1 is SGHVS and CDR2 FQNEAQ. In nucleotides, the CDR3 is TGTGCCAGCAGCTCCTCCAGGATCCGTGTCTATGGCTACACCTTC. It codes for CASSSSRIRVYGYTF. The full variable domain, its missing parts supplied by reference TRBV7-8 and TRBJ1-2, is GAGVSQSPRYKVAKRGQDVALRCDPISGHVSLFWYQQALGQGPEFLTYFQNEAQLDKSGLPSDRFFAERPEGSVSTLKIQRTQQEDSAVYLCASSSSRIRVYGYTFGSGTRLTVV.